This T cell receptor beta chain was captured in a study of post-analysis software for immune sequencing data. Study details: Recorded subtypes: relapsing-remitting, secondary progressive, progressive-relapsing; some patients unannotated. Whole-study results and caveats: There were roughly five TRBV segments more frequent in patients than controls, and TRBV5-6, TRBV5-1 and TRBV20-1 were among them. Clustering by F measure revealed strong co-clustering among samples prepared together in one batch. Versus controls, multiple sclerosis patients showed significantly lower diversity (normalized Chao1).

The TCR beta cDNA libraries contained unique molecular identifiers. TCRdb redid the calling of the PCR reads with MiXCR, one entry per CDR3 protein. The sample includes about 260,000 distinct CDR3 sequences, 36% seen only once; the top ten take 4% to 6%. Germline assignment: CDR1 WSHSY and CDR2 SAAADI. J was trimmed by 2 bases and V by 5 bases; bases with no gene match: 9. The CDR3 is 16 amino acids. At least ten counts were recorded for this clonotype. Its cognate antigen is unknown. Sequencing was done on a sample of blood. The receptor was isolated from a girl between 10 and 17 years old with multiple sclerosis. V is TRBV10-2 and J is TRBJ2-3, with TRBD2 matching 8 bases. The CDR3 region has the DNA TGCGCCAGCAGTCAGCTAGCGGGTCCTACCACAGATACGCAGTATTTT. It yields the protein CASSQLAGPTTDTQYF.